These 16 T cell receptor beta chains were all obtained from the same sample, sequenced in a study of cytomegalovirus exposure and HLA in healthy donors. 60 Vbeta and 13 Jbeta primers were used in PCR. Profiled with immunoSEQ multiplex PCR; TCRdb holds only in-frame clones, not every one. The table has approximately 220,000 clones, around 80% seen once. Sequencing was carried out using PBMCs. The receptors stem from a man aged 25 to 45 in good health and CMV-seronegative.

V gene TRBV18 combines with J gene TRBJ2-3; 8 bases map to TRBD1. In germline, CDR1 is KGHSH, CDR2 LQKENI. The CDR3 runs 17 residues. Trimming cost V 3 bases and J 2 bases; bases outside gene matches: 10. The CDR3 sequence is CASSPQQGGIFTDTQYF. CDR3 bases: TGTGCCAGCTCACCGCAACAGGGGGGAATATTCACAGATACGCAGTATTTT.

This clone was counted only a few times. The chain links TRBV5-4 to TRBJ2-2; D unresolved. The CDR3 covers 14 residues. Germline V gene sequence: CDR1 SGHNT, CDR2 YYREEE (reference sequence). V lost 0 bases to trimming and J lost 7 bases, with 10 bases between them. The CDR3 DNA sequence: TGTGCCAGCAGCTTGGATGGTTCGGGCGGGGAGCTGTTTTTT. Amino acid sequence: CASSLDGSGGELFF.

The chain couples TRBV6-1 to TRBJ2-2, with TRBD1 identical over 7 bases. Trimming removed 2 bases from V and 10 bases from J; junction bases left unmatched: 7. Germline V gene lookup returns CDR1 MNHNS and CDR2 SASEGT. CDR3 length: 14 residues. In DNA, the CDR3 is TGTGCCAGCAGTGAAATGGGGACAGTGGAGGAGCTGTTTTTT. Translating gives CASSEMGTVEELFF.

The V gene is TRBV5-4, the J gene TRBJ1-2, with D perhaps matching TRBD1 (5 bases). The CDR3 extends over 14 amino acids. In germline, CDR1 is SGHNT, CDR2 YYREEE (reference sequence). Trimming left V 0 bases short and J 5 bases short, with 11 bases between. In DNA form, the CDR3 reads TGTGCCAGCAGCTTGGCCGGGACTGCTTATGGCTACACCTTC. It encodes CASSLAGTAYGYTF.

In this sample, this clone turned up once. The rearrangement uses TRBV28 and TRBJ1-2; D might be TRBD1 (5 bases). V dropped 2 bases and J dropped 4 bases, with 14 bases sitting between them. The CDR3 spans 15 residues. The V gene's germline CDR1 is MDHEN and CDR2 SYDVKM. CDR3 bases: TGTGCCAGCAGTTTACTTGGGGCCCAGGCCTATGGCTACACCTTC. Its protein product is CASSLLGAQAYGYTF.

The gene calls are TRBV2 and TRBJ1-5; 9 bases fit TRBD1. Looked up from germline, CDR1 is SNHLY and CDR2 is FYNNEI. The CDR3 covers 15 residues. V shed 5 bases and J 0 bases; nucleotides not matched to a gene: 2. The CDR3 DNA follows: TGTGCCAGCAGTAAGGACAGGGGTAGCAATCAGCCCCAGCATTTT. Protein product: CASSKDRGSNQPQHF.

This chain's CDR3 is CATSSNRSPDYEQYF. The CDR3 DNA is TGTGCCACCAGCAGTAACAGATCTCCGGACTACGAGCAGTACTTC. This chain connects TRBV15 to TRBJ2-7; D gene uncertain. Germline CDR1 LNHNV, CDR2 YYDKDF (reference sequence). The CDR3 loop spans 15 amino acids. With 3 bases removed from V and 3 bases from J, the gap between germline ends came to 15 bases. The entire variable domain, with the rest obtained from reference TRBV15 and TRBJ2-7, is as follows: DAMVIQNPRYQVTQFGKPVTLSCSQTLNHNVMYWYQQKSSQAPKLLFHYYDKDFNNEADTPDNFQSRRPNTSFCFLDIRSPGLGDTAMYLCATSSNRSPDYEQYFGPGTRLTVT.

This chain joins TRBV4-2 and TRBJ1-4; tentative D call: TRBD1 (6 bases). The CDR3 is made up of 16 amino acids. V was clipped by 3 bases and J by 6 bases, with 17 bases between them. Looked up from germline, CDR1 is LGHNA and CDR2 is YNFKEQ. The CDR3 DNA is TGTGCCAGCAGCCAGACCCCAGGGAAGGGGGATGAAAAACTGTTTTTT. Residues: CASSQTPGKGDEKLFF.

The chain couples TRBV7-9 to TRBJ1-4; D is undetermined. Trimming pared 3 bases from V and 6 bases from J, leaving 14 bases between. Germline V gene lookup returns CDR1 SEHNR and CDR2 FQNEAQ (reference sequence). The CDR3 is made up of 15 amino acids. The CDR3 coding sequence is TGTGCCAGCAGCTTGGCCCGGAGAACCGATGAAAAACTGTTTTTT. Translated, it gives CASSLARRTDEKLFF.

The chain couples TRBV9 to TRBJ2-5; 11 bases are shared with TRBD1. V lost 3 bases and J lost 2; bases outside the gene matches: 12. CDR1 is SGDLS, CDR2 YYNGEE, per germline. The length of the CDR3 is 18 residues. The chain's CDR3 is CASSGPDRGRRSQETQYF. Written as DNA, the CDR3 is TGTGCCAGCAGCGGCCCGGACAGGGGGCGCCGATCTCAAGAGACCCAGTACTTC.

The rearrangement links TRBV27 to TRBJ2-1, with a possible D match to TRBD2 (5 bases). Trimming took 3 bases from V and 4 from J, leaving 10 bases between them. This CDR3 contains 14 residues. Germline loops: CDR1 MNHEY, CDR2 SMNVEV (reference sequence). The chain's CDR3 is CASSLPGKYNEQFF. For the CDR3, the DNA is TGTGCCAGCAGTTTGCCCGGGAAATACAATGAGCAGTTCTTC.

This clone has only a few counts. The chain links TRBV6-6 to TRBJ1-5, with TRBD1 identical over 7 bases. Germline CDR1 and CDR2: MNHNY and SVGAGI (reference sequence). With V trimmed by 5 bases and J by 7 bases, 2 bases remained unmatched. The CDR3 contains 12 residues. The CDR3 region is CASSQGEQPQHF. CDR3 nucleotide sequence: TGTGCCAGCAGTCAGGGGGAGCAGCCCCAGCATTTT.

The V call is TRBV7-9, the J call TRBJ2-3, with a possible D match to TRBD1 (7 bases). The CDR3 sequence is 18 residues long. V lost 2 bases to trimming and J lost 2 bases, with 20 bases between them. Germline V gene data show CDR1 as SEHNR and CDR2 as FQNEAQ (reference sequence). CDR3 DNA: TGTGCCAGCAGCTTATTCCTAACGGGGGACAGATACACAGATACGCAGTATTTT. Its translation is CASSLFLTGDRYTDTQYF.

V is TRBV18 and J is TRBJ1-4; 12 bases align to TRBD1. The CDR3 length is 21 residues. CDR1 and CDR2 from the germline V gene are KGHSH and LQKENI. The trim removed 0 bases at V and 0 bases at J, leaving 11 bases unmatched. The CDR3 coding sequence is TGTGCCAGCTCACCACCGGGACAGGGGGCTTACGGATTTCCAACTAATGAAAAACTGTTTTTT. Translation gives CASSPPGQGAYGFPTNEKLFF.

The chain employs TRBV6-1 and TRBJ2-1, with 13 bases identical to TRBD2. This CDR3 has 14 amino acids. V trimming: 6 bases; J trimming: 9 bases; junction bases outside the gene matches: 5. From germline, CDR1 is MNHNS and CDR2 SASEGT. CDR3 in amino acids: CASRGLAGRSEQFF. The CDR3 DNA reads TGTGCCAGCAGGGGACTAGCGGGGAGGAGTGAGCAGTTCTTC.

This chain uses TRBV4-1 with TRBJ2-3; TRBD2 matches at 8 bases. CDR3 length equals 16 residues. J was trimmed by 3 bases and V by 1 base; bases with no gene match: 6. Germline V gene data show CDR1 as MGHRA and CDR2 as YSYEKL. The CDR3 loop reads CASSQVGPGGTDTQYF. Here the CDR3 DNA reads TGCGCCAGCAGCCAAGTCGGTCCGGGAGGGACAGATACGCAGTATTTT.